This passage covers 16 T cell receptor beta chains from one sample sequenced in a study of OX40 agonist ivuxolimab in advanced cancers. Using immunoSEQ multiplex PCR, the repertoire was profiled, and TCRdb retains in-frame clones only, with some absent. Among about 49,000 clones, about four fifths were seen once, and the ten largest hold approximately 13%. Sample: CD4+ or CD8+ T cells sorted from blood, taken in a trial of the OX40 agonist ivuxolimab. The receptors here all came from an adult with an advanced solid tumor such as melanoma, head and neck, liver or kidney cancer.

This chain uses TRBV28 with TRBJ2-6; TRBD2 matches 11 bases. Trimming at V came to 7 bases and at J to 2 bases, leaving 7 bases not matched to a gene. This CDR3 comprises 17 residues. Germline V gene data show CDR1 as MDHEN and CDR2 as SYDVKM. CDR3 coding DNA: TGTGCCAGCACATTAGCGGGAGGGCCCACTGGGGCCAACGTCCTGACTTTC. Protein sequence: CASTLAGGPTGANVLTF.

The rearrangement uses TRBV30 and TRBJ2-6, with D possibly being TRBD2 (6 bases). V was shortened by 7 bases and J by 1 base, with 23 bases between the two germline ends. Germline V gene data show CDR1 as GTSNPN and CDR2 as SVGIG (reference sequence). This CDR3 is 18 amino acids long. The CDR3 region is CALYPTGTGVSGANVLTF. In DNA, the CDR3 is TGTGCCTTATACCCTACCGGGACTGGTGTATCTGGGGCCAACGTCCTGACTTTC. The variable domain in full, with the rest retrieved from reference TRBV30 and TRBJ2-6, is SQTIHQWPATLVQPVGSPLSLECTVEGTSNPNLYWYRQAAGRGLQLLFYSVGIGQISSEVPQNLSASRPQDRQFILSSKKLLLSDSGFYLCALYPTGTGVSGANVLTFGAGSRLTVL.

The table lists this clone with a few counts. The rearrangement links TRBV4-1 to TRBJ1-1; 8 nucleotides line up with TRBD1. CDR3 length equals 14 residues. Germline loops: CDR1 MGHRA, CDR2 YSYEKL. V lost 2 bases and J lost 4; bases outside the gene matches: 3. The CDR3 sequence: CASSQPTGGTEAFF. CDR3 sequence (DNA): TGCGCCAGCAGCCAACCCACAGGGGGCACTGAAGCTTTCTTT.

This chain links TRBV10-3 with TRBJ2-1, with 8 bases that match TRBD2. The germline V gene has CDR1 ENHRY and CDR2 SYGVKD. J lost 5 bases, V lost 4 bases, and 7 bases had no gene match. The CDR3 is made up of 15 amino acids. CDR3: CAISGVAGHDNEQFF. The CDR3 region has the DNA TGTGCCATCAGTGGGGTAGCGGGGCACGACAATGAGCAGTTCTTC.

This chain connects TRBV19 to TRBJ1-5; D gene uncertain. CDR1 and CDR2 from the germline V gene are LNHDA and SQIVND (reference sequence). Trimming took off 6 bases at V and 3 bases at J, with 15 bases between the two ends. The CDR3 length is 15 residues. The CDR3 DNA is TGTGCCAGTAGCCGAGCGGGCGCGAACAATCAGCCCCAGCATTTT. Its protein is CASSRAGANNQPQHF.

In its sample, this clone was seen a few times. This chain links TRBV4-1 with TRBJ1-4; TRBD1 aligns across 8 bases. The CDR3 runs to 15 residues. Germline trimming cut 4 bases from V and 8 bases from J; bases unmatched to any gene: 9. From germline, CDR1 is MGHRA and CDR2 YSYEKL. Here the CDR3 DNA reads TGCGCCAGCAGCCCTACAGGGGGGGCGTCAGAAAAACTGTTTTTT. Protein: CASSPTGGASEKLFF.

This rearrangement joins TRBV5-4 to TRBJ2-7; 7 bases align to TRBD1. The V gene's germline CDR1 is SGHNT and CDR2 YYREEE (reference sequence). The CDR3 is 16 amino acids. Unmatched junction bases numbered 9, after V lost 0 bases and J lost 3 bases. The CDR3 nucleotides are TGTGCCAGCAGCTTGGGGACAGGTCCACAATACTACGAGCAGTACTTC. Encoded protein: CASSLGTGPQYYEQYF.

Details on this clone: This CDR3 is also generated by other DNA sequences in the sample. This rearrangement joins TRBV2 to TRBJ1-2; TRBD1 might be the D (5 bases). Trimming removed 6 bases from V and 4 bases from J, with 18 bases in between. Per the germline V gene, CDR1 is SNHLY and CDR2 is FYNNEI. The length of the CDR3 is 15 residues. Written as DNA, the CDR3 is TGTGCCAGCAGGATCCGGGGGGGGGTGGGCTATGGCTACACCTTC. Translated: CASRIRGGVGYGYTF.

This clone was observed a handful of times. The CDR3: CASSLAGVGGQPQHF. The CDR3 bases are TGCGCCAGCAGCTTGGCCGGGGTAGGGGGGCAGCCCCAGCATTTT. The V and J genes are TRBV5-1 and TRBJ1-5; D is perhaps TRBD1 (6 bases). Per the germline V gene, CDR1 is SGHRS and CDR2 is YFSETQ. V lost 0 bases to trimming and J lost 7 bases, with 14 bases between them. This CDR3 has 15 amino acids.

This clone was picked up one time. This chain uses TRBV6-1 with TRBJ1-2; D is uncertain. There are 10 residues in the CDR3. With 5 bases removed from V and 2 bases from J, the gap between germline ends came to 0 bases. Germline CDR1 reads MNHNS; CDR2 reads SASEGT. CDR3 in amino acids: CASSNYGYTF. CDR3 nucleotide sequence: TGTGCCAGCAGTAACTATGGCTACACCTTC.

This clone was detected only once. This chain links TRBV18 with TRBJ1-1; D is unresolved. V was cut by 3 bases and J by 3 bases, with 14 bases left in between. The CDR3 spans 15 residues. CDR1 and CDR2 (germline): KGHSH, LQKENI. CDR3 protein: CASSPAHGWDTEAFF. In nucleotides, the CDR3 is TGTGCCAGCTCACCCGCACACGGGTGGGACACTGAAGCTTTCTTT. The whole variable domain, remainder taken from reference TRBV18 and TRBJ1-1, is NAGVMQNPRHLVRRRGQEARLRCSPMKGHSHVYWYRQLPEEGLKFMVYLQKENIIDESGMPKERFSAEFPKEGPSILRIQQVVRGDSAAYFCASSPAHGWDTEAFFGQGTRLTVV.

The chain uses TRBV5-1 and TRBJ2-2; TRBD2 aligns across 10 bases. The CDR3 is 16 amino acids. CDR1 SGHRS and CDR2 YFSETQ come from the germline V gene. The trim removed 2 bases at V and 5 bases at J, leaving 6 bases unmatched. The CDR3 DNA reads as TGCGCCAGCAGCTTCACTAGCGGGACGACAACCGGGGAGCTGTTTTTT. Translation gives CASSFTSGTTTGELFF. Full variable domain (rest looked up from reference TRBV5-1 and TRBJ2-2): KAGVTQTPRYLIKTRGQQVTLSCSPISGHRSVSWYQQTPGQGLQFLFEYFSETQRNKGNFPGRFSGRQFSNSRSEMNVSTLELGDSALYLCASSFTSGTTTGELFFGEGSRLTVL.

V and J are TRBV6-1 and TRBJ2-7, with D possibly matching TRBD1 (6 bases). Germline-derived CDR1 and CDR2 are MNHNS and SASEGT. With 4 bases removed from V and 3 bases from J, the gap between germline ends came to 16 bases. This CDR3 is 15 amino acids long. For the CDR3, the DNA is TGTGCCAGCAGTGGGTCCGGGACAATCGACTACGAGCAGTACTTC. Translated: CASSGSGTIDYEQYF.

The chain employs TRBV9 and TRBJ2-2; TRBD1 might be the D (6 bases). The CDR3 covers 16 residues. Deletions cut 4 bases from V and 3 bases from J, with 16 bases between. The germline V gene encodes CDR1 SGDLS and CDR2 YYNGEE. The CDR3 DNA reads TGTGCCAGCAGCCCGGCGAGCAGGGGATACACCGGGGAGCTGTTTTTT. As protein: CASSPASRGYTGELFF.

The chain uses TRBV29-1 and TRBJ2-5; 8 positions match TRBD2. This CDR3 is 14 amino acids long. Trimming at V came to 7 bases and at J to 5 bases, leaving 12 bases not matched to a gene. CDR1 is SQVTM, CDR2 ANQGSEA, per germline. CDR3 sequence reads: CSGSGRLAGETQYF. CDR3 bases: TGCAGCGGCTCGGGACGCTTAGCGGGGGAGACCCAGTACTTC.

V and J are TRBV6-1 and TRBJ2-2; D unresolved. This CDR3 contains 15 residues. V was shortened by 7 bases and J by 4 bases, with 16 bases between the two germline ends. Germline loops: CDR1 MNHNS, CDR2 SASEGT. The CDR3 here is CASNQKRTGTGELFF. In nucleotides, the CDR3 is TGTGCCAGCAACCAAAAAAGGACGGGCACCGGGGAGCTGTTTTTT.